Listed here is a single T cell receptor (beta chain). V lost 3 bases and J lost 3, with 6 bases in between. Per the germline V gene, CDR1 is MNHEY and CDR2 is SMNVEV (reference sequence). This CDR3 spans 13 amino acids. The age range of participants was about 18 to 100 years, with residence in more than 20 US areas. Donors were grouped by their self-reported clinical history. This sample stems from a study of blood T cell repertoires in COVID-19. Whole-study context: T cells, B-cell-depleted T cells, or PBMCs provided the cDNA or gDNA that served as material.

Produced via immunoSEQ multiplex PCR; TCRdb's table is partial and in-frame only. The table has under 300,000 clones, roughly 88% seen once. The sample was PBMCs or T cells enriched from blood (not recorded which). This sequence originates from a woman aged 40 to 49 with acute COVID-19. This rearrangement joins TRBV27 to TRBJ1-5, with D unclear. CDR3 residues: CASSLRFNQPQHF. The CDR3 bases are TGTGCCAGCAGTTTGAGGTTCAATCAGCCCCAGCATTTT.